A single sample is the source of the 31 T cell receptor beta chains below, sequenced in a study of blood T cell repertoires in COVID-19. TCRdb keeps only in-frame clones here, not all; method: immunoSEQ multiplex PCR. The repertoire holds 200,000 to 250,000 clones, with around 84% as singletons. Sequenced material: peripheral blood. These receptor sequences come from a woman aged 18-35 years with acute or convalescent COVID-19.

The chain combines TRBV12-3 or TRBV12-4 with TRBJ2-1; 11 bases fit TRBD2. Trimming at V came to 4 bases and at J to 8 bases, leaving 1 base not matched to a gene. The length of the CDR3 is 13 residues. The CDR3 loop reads CASSWTSGHEQFF. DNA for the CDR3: TGTGCCAGCAGTTGGACTAGCGGGCATGAGCAGTTCTTC.

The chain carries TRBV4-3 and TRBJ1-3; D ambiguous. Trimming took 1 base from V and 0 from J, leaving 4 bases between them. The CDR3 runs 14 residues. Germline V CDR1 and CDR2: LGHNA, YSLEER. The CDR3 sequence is CASSQAFSGNTIYF. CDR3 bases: TGCGCCAGCAGCCAAGCGTTCTCTGGAAACACCATATATTTT.

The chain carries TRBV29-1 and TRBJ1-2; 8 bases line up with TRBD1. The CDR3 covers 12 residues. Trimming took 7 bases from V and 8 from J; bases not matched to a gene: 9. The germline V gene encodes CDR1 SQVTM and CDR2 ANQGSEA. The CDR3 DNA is TGCAGCGCCCAACGACAGGGGTGGGGCTACACCTTC. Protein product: CSAQRQGWGYTF.

In nucleotides, the CDR3 is TGTGCCAGCAGGCAAGAGGGGGTTACTGAAGCTTTCTTT. The encoded protein is CASRQEGVTEAFF. The V gene is TRBV2, the J gene TRBJ1-1; D is perhaps TRBD1 (6 bases). Germline V CDR1 and CDR2: SNHLY, FYNNEI. V gave up 6 bases and J gave up 5 bases, with 13 bases separating them. CDR3 length: 13 residues.

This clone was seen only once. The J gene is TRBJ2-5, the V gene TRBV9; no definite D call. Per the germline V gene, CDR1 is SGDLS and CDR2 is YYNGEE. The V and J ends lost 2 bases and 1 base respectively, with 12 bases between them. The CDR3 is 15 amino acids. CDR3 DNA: TGTGCCAGCAGCGTCTACCCCCATCCCCAAGAGACCCAGTACTTC. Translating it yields CASSVYPHPQETQYF.

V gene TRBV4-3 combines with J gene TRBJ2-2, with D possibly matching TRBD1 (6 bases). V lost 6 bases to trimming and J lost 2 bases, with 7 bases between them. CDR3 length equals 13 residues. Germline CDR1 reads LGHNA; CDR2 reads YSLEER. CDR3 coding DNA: TGCGCCAGCAGACAGGGCAACACCGGGGAGCTGTTTTTT. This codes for CASRQGNTGELFF.

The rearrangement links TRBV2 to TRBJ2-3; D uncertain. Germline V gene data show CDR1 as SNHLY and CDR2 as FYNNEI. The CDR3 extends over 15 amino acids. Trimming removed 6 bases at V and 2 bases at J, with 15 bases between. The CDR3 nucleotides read TGTGCCAGCAGCGCCGTGAGCTTTTTCACAGATACGCAGTATTTT. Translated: CASSAVSFFTDTQYF. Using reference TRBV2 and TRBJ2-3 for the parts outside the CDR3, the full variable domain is EPEVTQTPSHQVTQMGQEVILRCVPISNHLYFYWYRQILGQKVEFLVSFYNNEISEKSEIFDDQFSVERPDGSNFTLKIRSTKLEDSAMYFCASSAVSFFTDTQYFGPGTRLTVL.

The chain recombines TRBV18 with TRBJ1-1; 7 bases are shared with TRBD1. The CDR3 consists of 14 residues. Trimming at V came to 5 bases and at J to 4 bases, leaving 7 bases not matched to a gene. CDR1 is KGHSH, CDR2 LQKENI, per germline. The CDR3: CASSERQGGTEAFF. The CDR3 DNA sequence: TGTGCCAGCTCAGAACGACAGGGCGGCACTGAAGCTTTCTTT. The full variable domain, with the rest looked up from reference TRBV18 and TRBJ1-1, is NAGVMQNPRHLVRRRGQEARLRCSPMKGHSHVYWYRQLPEEGLKFMVYLQKENIIDESGMPKERFSAEFPKEGPSILRIQQVVRGDSAAYFCASSERQGGTEAFFGQGTRLTVV.

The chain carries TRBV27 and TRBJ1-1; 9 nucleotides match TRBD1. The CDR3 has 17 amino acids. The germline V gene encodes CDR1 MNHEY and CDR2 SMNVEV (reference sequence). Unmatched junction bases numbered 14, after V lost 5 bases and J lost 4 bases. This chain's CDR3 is CASSLLPGQGEITEAFF. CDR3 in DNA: TGTGCCAGCAGTCTTCTACCGGGACAGGGTGAGATCACTGAAGCTTTCTTT.

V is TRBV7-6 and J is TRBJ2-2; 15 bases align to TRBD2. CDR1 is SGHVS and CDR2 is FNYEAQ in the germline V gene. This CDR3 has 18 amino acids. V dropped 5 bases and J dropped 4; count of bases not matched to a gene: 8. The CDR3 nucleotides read TGTGCCAGCAGCCCTAGGGGACTAGCGGGAGGAGTCACCGGGGAGCTGTTTTTT. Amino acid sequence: CASSPRGLAGGVTGELFF.

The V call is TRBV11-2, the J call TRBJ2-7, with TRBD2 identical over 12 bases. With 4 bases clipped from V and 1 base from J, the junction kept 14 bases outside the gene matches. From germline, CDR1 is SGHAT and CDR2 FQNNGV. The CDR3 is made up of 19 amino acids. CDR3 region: CASSSTSGRGWVESYEQYF. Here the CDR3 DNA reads TGTGCCAGCAGCTCGACTAGCGGGAGAGGGTGGGTCGAATCCTACGAGCAGTACTTC.

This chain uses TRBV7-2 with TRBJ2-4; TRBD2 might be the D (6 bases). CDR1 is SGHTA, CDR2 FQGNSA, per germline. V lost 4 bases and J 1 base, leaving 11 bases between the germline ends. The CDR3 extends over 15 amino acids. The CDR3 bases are TGTGCCAGCAGCTGGGGTGGAGGGGCCAAAAACATTCAGTACTTC. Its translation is CASSWGGGAKNIQYF.

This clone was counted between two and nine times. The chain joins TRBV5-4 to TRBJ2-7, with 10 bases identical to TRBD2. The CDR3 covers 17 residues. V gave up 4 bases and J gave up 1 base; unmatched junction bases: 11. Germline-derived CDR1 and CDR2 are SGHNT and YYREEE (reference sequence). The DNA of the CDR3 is TGTGCCAGCAGCCCCTATAGCGGGAGGACCGGATCCTACGAGCAGTACTTC. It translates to CASSPYSGRTGSYEQYF.

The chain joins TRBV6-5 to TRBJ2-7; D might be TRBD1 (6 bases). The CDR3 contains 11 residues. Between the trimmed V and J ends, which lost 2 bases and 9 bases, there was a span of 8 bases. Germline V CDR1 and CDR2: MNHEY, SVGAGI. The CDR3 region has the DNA TGTGCCAGCAGTTACGCGGACAGGCAGTACTTC. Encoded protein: CASSYADRQYF.

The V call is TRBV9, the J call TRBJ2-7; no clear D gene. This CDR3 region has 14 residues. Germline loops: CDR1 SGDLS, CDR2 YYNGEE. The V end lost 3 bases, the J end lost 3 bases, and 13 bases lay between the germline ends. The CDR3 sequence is CASSAGRGFYEQYF. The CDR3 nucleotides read TGTGCCAGCAGCGCTGGCCGCGGCTTCTACGAGCAGTACTTC.

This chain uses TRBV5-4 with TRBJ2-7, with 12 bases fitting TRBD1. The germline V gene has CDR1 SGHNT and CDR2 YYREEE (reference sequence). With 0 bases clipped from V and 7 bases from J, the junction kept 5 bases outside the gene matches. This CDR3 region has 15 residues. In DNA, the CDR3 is TGTGCCAGCAGCTTGGACGGGACAGGGGGCAGAGAGCAGTACTTC. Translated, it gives CASSLDGTGGREQYF.

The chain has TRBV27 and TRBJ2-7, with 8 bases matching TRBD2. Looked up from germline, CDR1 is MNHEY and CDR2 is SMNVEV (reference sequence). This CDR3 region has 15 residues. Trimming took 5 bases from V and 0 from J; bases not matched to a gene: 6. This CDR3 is CASSVTSGNSYEQYF. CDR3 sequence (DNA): TGTGCCAGCAGTGTTACTAGCGGAAACTCCTACGAGCAGTACTTC.

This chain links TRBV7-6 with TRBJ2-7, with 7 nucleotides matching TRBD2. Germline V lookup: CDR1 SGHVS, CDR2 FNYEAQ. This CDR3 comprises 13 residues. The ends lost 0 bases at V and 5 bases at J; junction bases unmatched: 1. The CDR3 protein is CASSLATSDEQYF. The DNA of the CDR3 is TGTGCCAGCAGCTTAGCAACTAGCGACGAGCAGTACTTC. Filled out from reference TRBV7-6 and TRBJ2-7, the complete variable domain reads GAGVSQSPRYKVTKRGQDVALRCDPISGHVSLYWYRQALGQGPEFLTYFNYEAQQDKSGLPNDRFSAERPEGSISTLTIQRTEQRDSAMYRCASSLATSDEQYFGPGTRLTVT.

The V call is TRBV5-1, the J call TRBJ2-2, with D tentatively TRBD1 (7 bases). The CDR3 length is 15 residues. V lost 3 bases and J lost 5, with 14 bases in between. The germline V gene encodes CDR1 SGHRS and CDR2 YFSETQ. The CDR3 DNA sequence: TGCGCCAGCAGCTCACGACAGGGAGGAACCGGGGAGCTGTTTTTT. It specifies CASSSRQGGTGELFF.

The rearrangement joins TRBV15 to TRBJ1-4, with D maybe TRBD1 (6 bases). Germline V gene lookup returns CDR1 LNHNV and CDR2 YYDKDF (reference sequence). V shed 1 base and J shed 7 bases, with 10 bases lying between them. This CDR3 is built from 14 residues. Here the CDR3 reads CATSRVRQAEKLFF. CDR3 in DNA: TGTGCCACCAGCAGAGTCAGACAGGCTGAAAAACTGTTTTTT.

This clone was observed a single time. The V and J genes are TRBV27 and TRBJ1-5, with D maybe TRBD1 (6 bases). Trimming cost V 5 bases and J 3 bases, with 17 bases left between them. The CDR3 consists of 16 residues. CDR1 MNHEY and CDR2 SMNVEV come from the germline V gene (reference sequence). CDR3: CASSTWAGADNQPQHF. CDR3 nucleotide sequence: TGTGCCAGCAGTACCTGGGCGGGGGCCGACAATCAGCCCCAGCATTTT.

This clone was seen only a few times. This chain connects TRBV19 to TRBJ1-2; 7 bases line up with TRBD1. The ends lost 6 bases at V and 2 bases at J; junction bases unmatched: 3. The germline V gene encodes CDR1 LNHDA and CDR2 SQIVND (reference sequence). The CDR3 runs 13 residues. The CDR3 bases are TGTGCCAGTAGGACAGGGCTGAACTATGGCTACACCTTC. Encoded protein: CASRTGLNYGYTF. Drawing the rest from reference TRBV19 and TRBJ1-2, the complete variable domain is DGGITQSPKYLFRKEGQNVTLSCEQNLNHDAMYWYRQDPGQGLRLIYYSQIVNDFQKGDIAEGYSVSREKKESFPLTVTSAQKNPTAFYLCASRTGLNYGYTFGSGTRLTVV.

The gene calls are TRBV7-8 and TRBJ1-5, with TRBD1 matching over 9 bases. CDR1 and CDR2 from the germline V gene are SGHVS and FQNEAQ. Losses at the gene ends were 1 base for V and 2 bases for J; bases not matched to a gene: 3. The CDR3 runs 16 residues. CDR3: CASSLGRDRGNQPQHF. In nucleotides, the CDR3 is TGTGCCAGCAGCTTAGGAAGGGACAGGGGCAATCAGCCCCAGCATTTT.

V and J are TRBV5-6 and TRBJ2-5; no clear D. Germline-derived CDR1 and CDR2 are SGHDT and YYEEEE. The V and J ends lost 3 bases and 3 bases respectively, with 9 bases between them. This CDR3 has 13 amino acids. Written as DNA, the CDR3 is TGTGCCAGCAGCTCTCAGACAAAAGAGACCCAGTACTTC. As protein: CASSSQTKETQYF.

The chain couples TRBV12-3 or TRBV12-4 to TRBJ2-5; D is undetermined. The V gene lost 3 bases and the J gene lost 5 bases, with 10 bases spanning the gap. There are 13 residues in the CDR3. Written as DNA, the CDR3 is TGTGCCAGCAGTTTGCTTGCCCGGGAGACCCAGTACTTC. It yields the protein CASSLLARETQYF.

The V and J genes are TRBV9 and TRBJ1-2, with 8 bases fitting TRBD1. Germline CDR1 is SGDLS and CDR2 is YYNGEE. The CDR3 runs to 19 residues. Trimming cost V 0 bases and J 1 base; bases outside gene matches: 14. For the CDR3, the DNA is TGTGCCAGCAGCGTAGATCCCTCCCCCGGGACAGGATATAACTATGGCTACACCTTC. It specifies CASSVDPSPGTGYNYGYTF.

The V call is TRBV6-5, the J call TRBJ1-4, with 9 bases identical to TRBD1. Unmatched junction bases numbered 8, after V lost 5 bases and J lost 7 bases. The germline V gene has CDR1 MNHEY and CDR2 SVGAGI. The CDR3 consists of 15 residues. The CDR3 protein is CASSTTGGWFEKLFF. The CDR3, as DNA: TGTGCCAGCAGTACGACAGGGGGTTGGTTTGAAAAACTGTTTTTT.

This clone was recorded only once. The CDR3 coding sequence is TGTGCCAGTAGTAAACTGGGGGGACCCTACGAGCAGTACTTC. As protein: CASSKLGGPYEQYF. V gene TRBV19 combines with J gene TRBJ2-7; a possible D gene is TRBD2 (6 bases). V shed 4 bases and J shed 2 bases, with 12 bases lying between them. The CDR3 runs 14 residues. Looked up from germline, CDR1 is LNHDA and CDR2 is SQIVND (reference sequence).

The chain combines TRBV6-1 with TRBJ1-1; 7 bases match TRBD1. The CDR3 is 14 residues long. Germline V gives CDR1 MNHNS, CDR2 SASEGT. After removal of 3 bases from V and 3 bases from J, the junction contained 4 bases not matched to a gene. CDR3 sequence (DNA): TGTGCCAGCAGTGAGACAGGGTTAGACACTGAAGCTTTCTTT. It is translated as CASSETGLDTEAFF.

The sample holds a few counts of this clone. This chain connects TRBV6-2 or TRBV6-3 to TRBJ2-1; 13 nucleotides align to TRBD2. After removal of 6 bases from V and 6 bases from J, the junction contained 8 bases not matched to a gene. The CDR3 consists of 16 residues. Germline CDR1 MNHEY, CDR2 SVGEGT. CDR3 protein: CASSRTSGSGINEQFF. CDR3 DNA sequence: TGTGCCAGCAGCCGGACTAGCGGGAGTGGCATCAATGAGCAGTTCTTC.

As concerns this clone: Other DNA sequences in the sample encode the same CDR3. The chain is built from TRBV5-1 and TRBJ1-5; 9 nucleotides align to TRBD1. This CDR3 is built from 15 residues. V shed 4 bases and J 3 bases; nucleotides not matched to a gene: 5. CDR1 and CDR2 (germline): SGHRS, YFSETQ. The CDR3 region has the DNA TGCGCCAGCAGCCGGACAGGGGCCGACAATCAGCCCCAGCATTTT. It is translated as CASSRTGADNQPQHF.